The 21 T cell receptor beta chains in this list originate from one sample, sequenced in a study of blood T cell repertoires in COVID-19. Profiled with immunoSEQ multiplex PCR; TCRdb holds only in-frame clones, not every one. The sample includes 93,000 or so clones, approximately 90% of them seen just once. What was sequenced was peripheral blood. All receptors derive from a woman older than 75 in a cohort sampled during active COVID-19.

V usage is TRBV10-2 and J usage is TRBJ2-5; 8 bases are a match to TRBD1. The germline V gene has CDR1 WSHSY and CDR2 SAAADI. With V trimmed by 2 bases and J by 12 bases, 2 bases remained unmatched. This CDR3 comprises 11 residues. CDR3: CASSEPGQEYF. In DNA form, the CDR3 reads TGCGCCAGCAGTGAGCCGGGACAGGAGTACTTC.

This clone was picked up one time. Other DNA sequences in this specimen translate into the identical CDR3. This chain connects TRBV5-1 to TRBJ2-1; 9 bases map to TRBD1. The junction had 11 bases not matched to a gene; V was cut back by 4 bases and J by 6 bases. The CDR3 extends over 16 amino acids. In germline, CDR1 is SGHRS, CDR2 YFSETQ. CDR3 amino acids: CASSHTGGGGLNEQFF. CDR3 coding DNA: TGCGCCAGCAGCCATACAGGGGGCGGGGGACTCAATGAGCAGTTCTTC.

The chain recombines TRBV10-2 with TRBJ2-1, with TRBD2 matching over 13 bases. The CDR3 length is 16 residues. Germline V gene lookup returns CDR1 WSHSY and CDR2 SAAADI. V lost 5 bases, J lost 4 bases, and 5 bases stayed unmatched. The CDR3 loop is CASSRTSGSEYNEQFF. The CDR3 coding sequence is TGCGCCAGCAGTCGGACTAGCGGGAGTGAGTACAATGAGCAGTTCTTC.

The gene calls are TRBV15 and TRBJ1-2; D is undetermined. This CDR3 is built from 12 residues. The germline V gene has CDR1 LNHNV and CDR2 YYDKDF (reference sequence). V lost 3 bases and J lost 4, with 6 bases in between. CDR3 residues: CATSSERYGYTF. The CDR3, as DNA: TGTGCCACCAGCAGTGAGCGCTATGGCTACACCTTC.

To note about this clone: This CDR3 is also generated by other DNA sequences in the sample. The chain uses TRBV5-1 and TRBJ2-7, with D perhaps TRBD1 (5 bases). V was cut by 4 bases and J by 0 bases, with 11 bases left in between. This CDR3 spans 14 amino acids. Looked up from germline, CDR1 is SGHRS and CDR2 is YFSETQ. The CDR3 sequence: CASSLDQGSYEQYF. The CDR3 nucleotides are TGCGCCAGCAGCCTGGACCAGGGCTCCTACGAGCAGTACTTC.

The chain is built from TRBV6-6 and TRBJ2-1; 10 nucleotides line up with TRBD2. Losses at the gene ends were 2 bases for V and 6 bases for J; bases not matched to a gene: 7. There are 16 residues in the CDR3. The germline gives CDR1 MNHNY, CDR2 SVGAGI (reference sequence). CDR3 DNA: TGTGCCAGCAGTTACCGCTCAGCGGGGGGGCGCAATGAGCAGTTCTTC. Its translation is CASSYRSAGGRNEQFF.

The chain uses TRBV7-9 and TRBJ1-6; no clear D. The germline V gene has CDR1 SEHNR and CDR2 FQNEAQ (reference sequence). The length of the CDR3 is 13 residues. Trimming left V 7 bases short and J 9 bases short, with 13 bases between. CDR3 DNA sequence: TGTGCCAGCACCGGAGCCATGGGTTCACCCCTCCACTTT. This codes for CASTGAMGSPLHF.

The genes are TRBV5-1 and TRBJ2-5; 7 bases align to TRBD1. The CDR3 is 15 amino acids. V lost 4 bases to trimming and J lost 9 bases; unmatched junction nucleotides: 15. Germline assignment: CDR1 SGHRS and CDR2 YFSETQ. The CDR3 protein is CASSPSSGTQGAQYF. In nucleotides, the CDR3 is TGCGCCAGCAGCCCGAGCTCTGGGACCCAGGGGGCCCAGTACTTC.

The CDR3 loop is CASSAKLTDEKLFF. In DNA, the CDR3 is TGTGCCAGCAGCGCCAAGTTAACAGATGAAAAACTGTTTTTT. The chain employs TRBV7-6 and TRBJ1-4; D unclear. Per the germline V gene, CDR1 is SGHVS and CDR2 is FNYEAQ. Between the trimmed V and J ends, which lost 5 bases and 6 bases, there was a span of 13 bases. This CDR3 spans 14 amino acids. Drawing the rest from reference TRBV7-6 and TRBJ1-4, the complete variable domain is GAGVSQSPRYKVTKRGQDVALRCDPISGHVSLYWYRQALGQGPEFLTYFNYEAQQDKSGLPNDRFSAERPEGSISTLTIQRTEQRDSAMYRCASSAKLTDEKLFFGSGTQLSVL.

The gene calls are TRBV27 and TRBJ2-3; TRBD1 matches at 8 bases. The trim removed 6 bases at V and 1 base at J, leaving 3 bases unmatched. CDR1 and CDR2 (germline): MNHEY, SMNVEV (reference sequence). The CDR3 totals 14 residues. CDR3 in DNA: TGTGCCAGCAGGGCGGGACAGGGCACAGATACGCAGTATTTT. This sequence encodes CASRAGQGTDTQYF.

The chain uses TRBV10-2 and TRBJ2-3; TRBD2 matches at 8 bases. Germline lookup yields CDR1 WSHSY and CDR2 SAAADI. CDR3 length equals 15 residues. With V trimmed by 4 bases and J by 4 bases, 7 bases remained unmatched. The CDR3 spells CASSVSAGASDTQYF. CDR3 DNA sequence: TGCGCCAGCAGTGTATCAGCGGGAGCTTCAGATACGCAGTATTTT.

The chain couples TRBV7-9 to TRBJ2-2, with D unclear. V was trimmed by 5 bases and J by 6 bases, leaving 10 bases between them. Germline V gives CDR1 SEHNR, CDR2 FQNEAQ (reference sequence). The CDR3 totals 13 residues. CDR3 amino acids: CASSLGTSGELFF. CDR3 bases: TGTGCCAGCAGCCTGGGCACTTCCGGGGAGCTGTTTTTT. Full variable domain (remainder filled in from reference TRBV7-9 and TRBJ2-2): DTGVSQNPRHKITKRGQNVTFRCDPISEHNRLYWYRQTLGQGPEFLTYFQNEAQLEKSRLLSDRFSAERPKGSFSTLEIQRTEQGDSAMYLCASSLGTSGELFFGEGSRLTVL.

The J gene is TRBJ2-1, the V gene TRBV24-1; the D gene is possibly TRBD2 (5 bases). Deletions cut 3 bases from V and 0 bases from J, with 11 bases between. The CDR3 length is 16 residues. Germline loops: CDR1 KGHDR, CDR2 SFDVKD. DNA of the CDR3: TGTGCCACCAGTGATGCGGGCGTCAACTCCTACAATGAGCAGTTCTTC. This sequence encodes CATSDAGVNSYNEQFF.

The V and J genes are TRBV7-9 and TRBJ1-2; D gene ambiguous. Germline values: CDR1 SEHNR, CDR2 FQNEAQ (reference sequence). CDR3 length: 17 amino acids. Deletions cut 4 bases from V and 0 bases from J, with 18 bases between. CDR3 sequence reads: CASSSAFSRVSNYGYTF. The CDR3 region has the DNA TGTGCCAGCAGCTCGGCTTTCAGTCGGGTATCTAACTATGGCTACACCTTC.

CDR3 bases: TGTGCCAGCAGCCAAGTTTTAGCGGGGAACACCGGGGAGCTGTTTTTT. Its translation is CASSQVLAGNTGELFF. The chain employs TRBV4-2 and TRBJ2-2; 7 bases are shared with TRBD2. The CDR3 is 16 amino acids. Germline V CDR1 and CDR2: LGHNA, YNFKEQ. Trimming at V came to 1 base and at J to 1 base, leaving 3 bases not matched to a gene.

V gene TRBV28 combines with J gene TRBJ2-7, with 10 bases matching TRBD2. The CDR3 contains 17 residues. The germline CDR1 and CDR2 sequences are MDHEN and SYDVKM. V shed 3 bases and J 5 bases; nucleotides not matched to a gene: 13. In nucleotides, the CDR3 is TGTGCCAGCAGTTTTAGGATAGCGGGAGGAGGTACTCACGAGCAGTACTTC. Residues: CASSFRIAGGGTHEQYF. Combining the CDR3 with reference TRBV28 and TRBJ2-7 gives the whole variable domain DVKVTQSSRYLVKRTGEKVFLECVQDMDHENMFWYRQDPGLGLRLIYFSYDVKMKEKGDIPEGYSVSREKKERFSLILESASTNQTSMYLCASSFRIAGGGTHEQYFGPGTRLTVT.

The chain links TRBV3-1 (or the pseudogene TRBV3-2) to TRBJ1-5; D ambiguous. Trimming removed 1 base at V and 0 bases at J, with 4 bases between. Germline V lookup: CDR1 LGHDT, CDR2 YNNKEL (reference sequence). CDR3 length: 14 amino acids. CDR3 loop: CASSQAVSNQPQHF. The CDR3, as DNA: TGTGCCAGCAGCCAAGCAGTTAGCAATCAGCCCCAGCATTTT.

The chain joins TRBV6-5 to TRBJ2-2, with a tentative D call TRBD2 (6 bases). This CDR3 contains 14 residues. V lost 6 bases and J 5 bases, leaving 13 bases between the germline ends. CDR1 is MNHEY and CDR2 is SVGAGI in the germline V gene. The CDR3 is CASSPTSYTGELFF. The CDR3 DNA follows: TGTGCCAGCAGCCCGACTAGTTATACCGGGGAGCTGTTTTTT.

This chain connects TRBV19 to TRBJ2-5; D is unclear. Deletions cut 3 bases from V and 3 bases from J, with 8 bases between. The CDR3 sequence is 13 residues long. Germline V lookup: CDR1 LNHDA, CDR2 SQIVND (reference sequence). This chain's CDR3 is CASSIGREETQYF. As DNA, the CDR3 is TGTGCCAGTAGTATCGGTCGGGAAGAGACCCAGTACTTC.

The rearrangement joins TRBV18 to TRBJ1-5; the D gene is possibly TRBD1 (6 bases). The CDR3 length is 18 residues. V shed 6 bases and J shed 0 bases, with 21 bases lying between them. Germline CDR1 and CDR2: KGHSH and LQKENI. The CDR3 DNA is TGTGCCAGCTCCACGGACAGCGGAGCCTCCAATAGCAATCAGCCCCAGCATTTT. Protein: CASSTDSGASNSNQPQHF.

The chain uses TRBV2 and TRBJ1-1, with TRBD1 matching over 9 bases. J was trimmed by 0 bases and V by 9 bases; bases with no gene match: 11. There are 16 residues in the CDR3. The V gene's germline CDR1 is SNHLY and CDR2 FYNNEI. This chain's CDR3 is CARIRGTGSVNTEAFF. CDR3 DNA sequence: TGTGCCAGGATACGGGGGACAGGGTCCGTGAACACTGAAGCTTTCTTT.